Described below is a single T cell receptor beta chain sequence and its context. Its antigen is undetermined. This sample was included in a study of cytomegalovirus exposure and HLA in healthy donors. Study-level findings and limits: The authors later found HLA-associated TCR beta chains more clonally expanded than equally common others. Looking again later, the authors saw that most CMV-associated TCR beta chains seemed HLA-restricted. Roughly uniform depth of sequencing across donors was assumed in presence/absence analyses.

The PCR made use of 60 Vbeta and 13 Jbeta primers. The data were produced by immunoSEQ multiplex PCR, yet TCRdb's version contains in-frame clones alone and is incomplete. In the table there are 120,000 to 150,000 clones, about 85% of which are singletons. Germline V gene lookup returns CDR1 LNHNV and CDR2 YYDKDF (reference sequence). This CDR3 is 15 amino acids long. Between the trimmed V and J ends, which lost 1 base and 0 bases, there was a span of 7 bases. Sample: PBMCs. This chain connects TRBV15 to TRBJ2-1; D perhaps matches TRBD2 (6 bases). The clonotype comes from a female donor in good health and CMV-seronegative. The CDR3 loop is CATSRGGTSYNEQFF. Written as DNA, the CDR3 is TGTGCCACCAGCAGAGGCGGGACCTCCTACAATGAGCAGTTCTTC.